A single sample gave rise to the 3 T cell receptor beta chains below, sequenced in a study of T-cell reconstitution after alpha-beta-depleted transplantation in children. Unique molecular identifiers featured in how the TCRbeta library was prepared. TCRdb re-called the PCR reads through MiXCR, storing one row per CDR3 protein. The sample holds 200,000 to 250,000 distinct CDR3 sequences, roughly 10% seen once. The sequenced sample was PBMCs from the stem cell graft donor, obtained from the stem cell graft. The receptors originated from a human donor who donated a stem cell graft to a child with acute lymphoblastic leukemia.

In this sample, this clonotype turned up many times. The chain employs TRBV6-5 and TRBJ2-5; D possibly corresponds to TRBD1 (6 bases). The CDR3 length is 13 residues. The germline V gene has CDR1 MNHEY and CDR2 SVGAGI. Trimming pared 8 bases from V and 4 bases from J, leaving 14 bases between. The chain's CDR3 is CASQQGLAETQYF. The DNA for the CDR3 is TGTGCCAGCCAACAGGGTCTGGCAGAGACCCAGTACTTC.

This clonotype has just a few counts. The chain uses TRBV7-9 and TRBJ2-1; D not resolved. The CDR3 is 17 amino acids. Germline V gene sequence: CDR1 SEHNR, CDR2 FQNEAQ (reference sequence). V lost 6 bases and J lost 1, with 19 bases in between. This CDR3 is CASRIITGSQSYNEQFF. Written as DNA, the CDR3 is TGTGCCAGCAGGATCATAACCGGCAGCCAGTCCTACAATGAGCAGTTCTTC.

This clonotype was recorded at least ten times. The chain couples TRBV7-2 to TRBJ2-5, with D unclear. This CDR3 region has 14 residues. The ends were cut back, 5 bases at V and 1 base at J, with 11 bases in the middle. In germline, CDR1 is SGHTA, CDR2 FQGNSA. The CDR3 spells CASSPPGSQETQYF. The CDR3 coding sequence is TGTGCCAGCAGCCCCCCTGGAAGCCAAGAGACCCAGTACTTC.